This T cell receptor beta chain was captured by sequencing in a study of blood T cell repertoires in COVID-19. Study as a whole: Samples of COVID-19 (acute and convalescent) were obtained from the United States, Italy and Spain.

As handled by the study authors: Amplified reference gene primers provided the basis for estimating nucleated cell counts. Clones were read by immunoSEQ multiplex PCR, and TCRdb kept only the in-frame ones, dropping some. V, J and clone size reflect that table, while D and trimming were determined from the DNA. The sample has approximately 82,000 clones, 80% to 85% seen once. This CDR3 spans 14 amino acids. Trimming shortened V by 1 base and J by 1 base, and 8 bases separated the two germline ends. Germline assignment: CDR1 SGHRS and CDR2 YFSETQ. The sample was peripheral blood. This TCR was recovered from a woman in her 70s with acute or convalescent COVID-19. V usage is TRBV5-1 and J usage is TRBJ2-5, with D perhaps matching TRBD2 (5 bases). This chain's CDR3 is CASSLMGAQETQYF. The CDR3 nucleotides are TGCGCCAGCAGCTTGATGGGAGCCCAAGAGACCCAGTACTTC.